The present TCR beta chain was sequenced within a study of T-cell memory formation after mild COVID-19. TCRdb itself ran the 5' RACE reads through MiXCR, one entry per CDR3 protein. The sample lists about 350,000 distinct CDR3 sequences, around 15% occurring once. This clonotype was detected only a few times. CDR3 size: 16 residues. V lost 4 bases and J lost 8, with 19 bases in between. From germline, CDR1 is SGHRS and CDR2 YFSETQ. The chain combines TRBV5-1 with TRBJ1-6; weak D call: TRBD1 (5 bases). This clonotype was sampled from a man aged 18 to 30 who had mild COVID-19 (a few samples of this study predate the infection). Cell type and time point are not known. Sequencing was performed on PBMCs or a T cell subset sorted from them (not recorded which). CDR3 sequence (DNA): TGCGCCAGCAGCCCGCTAGGGGACTTGGAGGATTCACCCCTCCACTTT. Translation gives CASSPLGDLEDSPLHF.